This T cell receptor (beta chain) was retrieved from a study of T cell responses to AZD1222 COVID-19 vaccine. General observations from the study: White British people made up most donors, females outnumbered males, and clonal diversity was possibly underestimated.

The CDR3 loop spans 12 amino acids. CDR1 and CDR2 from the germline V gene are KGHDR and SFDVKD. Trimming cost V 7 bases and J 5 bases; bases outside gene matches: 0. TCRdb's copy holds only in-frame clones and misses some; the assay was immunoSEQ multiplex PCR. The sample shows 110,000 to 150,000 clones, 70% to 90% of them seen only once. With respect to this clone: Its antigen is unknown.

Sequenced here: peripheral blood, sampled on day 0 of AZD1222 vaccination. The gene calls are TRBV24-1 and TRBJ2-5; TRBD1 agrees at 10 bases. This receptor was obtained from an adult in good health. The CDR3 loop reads CATRGQGETQYF. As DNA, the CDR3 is TGTGCCACCAGGGGACAGGGGGAGACCCAGTACTTC.